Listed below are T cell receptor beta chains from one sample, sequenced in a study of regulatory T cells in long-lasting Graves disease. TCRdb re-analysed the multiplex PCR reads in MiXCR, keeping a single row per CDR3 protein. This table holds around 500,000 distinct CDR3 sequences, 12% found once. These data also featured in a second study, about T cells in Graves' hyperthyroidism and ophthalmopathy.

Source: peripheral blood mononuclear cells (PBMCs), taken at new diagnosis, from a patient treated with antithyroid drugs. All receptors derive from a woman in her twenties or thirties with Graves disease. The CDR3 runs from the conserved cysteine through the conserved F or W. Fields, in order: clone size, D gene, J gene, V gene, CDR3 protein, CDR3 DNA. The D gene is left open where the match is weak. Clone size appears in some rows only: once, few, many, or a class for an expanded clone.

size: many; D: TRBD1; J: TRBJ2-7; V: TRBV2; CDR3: CASLPGQGSQGPYEQYF; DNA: TGTGCCAGCCTACCGGGACAGGGAAGTCAAGGGCCCTACGAGCAGTACTTC
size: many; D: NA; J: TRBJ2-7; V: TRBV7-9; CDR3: CASSSPVRSPSSYEQYF; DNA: TGTGCCAGCAGCAGCCCGGTGAGGTCTCCTAGCTCCTACGAGCAGTACTTC
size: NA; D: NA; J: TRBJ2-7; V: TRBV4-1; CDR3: CASSQDVTVYEQYF; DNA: TGCGCCAGCAGCCAAGATGTCACAGTCTACGAGCAGTACTTC
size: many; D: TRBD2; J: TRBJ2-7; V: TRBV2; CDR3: CASRTTSGSSYEQYF; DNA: TGTGCCAGCAGGACCACTAGCGGGAGCTCCTACGAGCAGTACTTC
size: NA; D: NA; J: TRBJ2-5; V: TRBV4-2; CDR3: CASSRRDQQETQYF; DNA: TGTGCCAGCAGCCGGCGGGACCAACAAGAGACCCAGTACTTC
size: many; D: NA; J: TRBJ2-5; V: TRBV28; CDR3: CASSLRLVETQYF; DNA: TGTGCCAGCAGTTTACGTCTAGTGGAGACCCAGTACTTC
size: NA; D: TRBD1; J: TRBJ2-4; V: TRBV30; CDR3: CAWSVRDRVKNIQYF; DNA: TGTGCCTGGAGTGTACGGGACAGGGTCAAAAACATTCAGTACTTC
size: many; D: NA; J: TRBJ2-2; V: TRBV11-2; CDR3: CASSFGTRNTGELFF; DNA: TGTGCCAGCAGCTTCGGGACACGAAACACCGGGGAGCTGTTTTTT
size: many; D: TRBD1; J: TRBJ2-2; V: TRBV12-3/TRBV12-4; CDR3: CASREGTAAGELFF; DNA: TGTGCCAGCAGAGAAGGGACAGCAGCCGGGGAGCTGTTTTTT
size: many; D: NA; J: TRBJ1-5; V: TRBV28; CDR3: CASSSEGGGTQPQHF; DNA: TGTGCCAGCAGTTCCGAGGGTGGAGGGACTCAGCCCCAGCATTTT